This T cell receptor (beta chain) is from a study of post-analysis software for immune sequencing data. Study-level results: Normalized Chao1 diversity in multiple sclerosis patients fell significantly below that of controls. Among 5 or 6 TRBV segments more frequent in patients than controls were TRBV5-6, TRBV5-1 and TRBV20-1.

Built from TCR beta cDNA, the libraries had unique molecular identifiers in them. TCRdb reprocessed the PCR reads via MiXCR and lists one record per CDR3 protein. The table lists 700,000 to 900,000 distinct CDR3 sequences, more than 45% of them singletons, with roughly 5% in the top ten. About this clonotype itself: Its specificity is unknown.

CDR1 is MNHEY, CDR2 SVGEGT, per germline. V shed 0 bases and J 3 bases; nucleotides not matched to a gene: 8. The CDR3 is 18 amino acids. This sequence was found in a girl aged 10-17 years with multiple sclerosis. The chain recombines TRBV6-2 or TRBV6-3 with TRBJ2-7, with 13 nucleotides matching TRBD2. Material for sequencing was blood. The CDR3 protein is CASSYSVRTSGRIYEQYF. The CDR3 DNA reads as TGTGCCAGCAGTTACTCGGTCCGGACTAGCGGGAGAATCTACGAGCAGTACTTC.